This T cell receptor beta chain originates from a study of beta chain features in type 1 diabetes (dated by TCRdb to the late 2010s). A note on the overall study: No differences in mean age, gender distribution, total cell number or subset yield were found between patients and healthy donors. A total of 107,917,701 sorted cells were examined across all samples, and RNA yield correlated strongly with the number of cells per subset. In the study, TCRB repertoires of sorted circulating CD4+ T cell subsets from recently diagnosed type 1 diabetes patients were compared with those of matched healthy donors. Regulatory and stem cell-like memory subsets were isolated from only 8 patients and about eight healthy donors, whereas naive and central memory subsets came from all 28 donors.

With regard to this clone: Its antigen is unknown. Qualities for individual bases were not recorded, and no much larger clone is one base off.

Clipping removes 7 bases from V and 8 bases from J, with 7 as the unmatched junction base count. For CDR1 and CDR2, the germline V gene lists SQVTM and ANQGSEA. The CDR3 numbers 12 residues from cysteine through phenylalanine. The kept DNA is CDR3 alone, 36 bases in frame from the first base. Each donor gave one peripheral blood draw, approximately 100 mL on average, collected into heparinised tubes. Naive, central memory, regulatory and stem cell-like memory CD4+ T cells were sorted on a BD FACSAria II using a panel including CD45RO, CCR7, CD25, CD127, CD95 and CD27. All sorted populations exceeded 95% purity. PBMCs were isolated immediately by Lymphoprep density gradient centrifugation and stained directly without culture. So that batch effects would be minimized, each experiment stained and sorted samples in pairs, pairing one healthy donor with one patient. The entire isolated RNA was reverse transcribed using the High Capacity cDNA Reverse Transcription Kit, and thus expressed TCRB transcripts were sequenced. Deep immunoSEQ sequencing was performed on naive, central memory and regulatory T cell samples, with an average of around 3.5 million total reads per sample. Sorted cells were lysed in RLT buffer, and RNA was extracted using DNase-treated RNeasy Micro or Mini kits according to cell number. Each cell subset was processed on its own to prevent cross-contamination, while patient and healthy donor samples were processed together. TCRB sequences were amplified from cDNA with the immunoSEQ multiplex PCR, producing 87-bp fragments spanning the CDR3 region. The amplicons were sequenced using the Illumina HiSeq platform. The authors' pipeline ran thus. Synthetic template baselines were used to correct PCR bias computationally, reads within Hamming distance 2 were collapsed, and singletons that could not be merged were discarded. Reads were aligned against IMGT to assign V, D and J genes, CDR3 length and insertions or deletions at six rearrangement sites. Within each subset, clonotype counts were normalized to sorted cell number, and only after that were true diversity and Gini coefficients computed with the tcR R package. Repertoire sharing was quantified using the overlap coefficient calculated on TCRB nucleotide sequences. Imported from immuneACCESS, the table was reduced by TCRdb to in-frame sequences with V and J called. These copies leave out some clones; in studies compared against another copy, an unresolved V gene accounts for under half, and the cause of the remainder is not known. V and J calls and clone size follow that table, whereas D and trimming were derived from the DNA. The sample includes about 150,000 clones, with 9% to 12% observed a single time. Of the sample, more than 0.45% is held by the ten largest clones.

What the work shows at the level of the full study, not this receptor alone: Because cDNA rather than genomic DNA was sequenced, highly expressing activated cells could have been over-represented, although no difference in activation and CD3 levels was found between groups. Patients with type 1 diabetes made fewer insertions and deleted more nucleotides at VDJ recombination sites, implying thymic rearrangement abnormalities. PCR might favor shorter templates, but patient and control samples were amplified and corrected together, so any skew would affect both groups equally. Because small numbers of individuals were included in the HLA sub-analyses, any influence of HLA type on TCRB rearrangement was left unresolved. Naive, central memory and regulatory TCRB repertoires appeared to be more similar among patients than among healthy donors. Type 1 diabetes patients showed a moderate but significant shortening of TCRB CDR3 length in all four CD4+ subsets.

Here the chain combines TRBV29-1 and TRBJ2-3; TRBD1 aligns with 9 central bases. The sample comprised central memory CD4+ T cells from blood. The TCR sequence derives from a man younger than 45 with type 1 diabetes. The DNA sequence is TGCAGCGGGACAGGGGCGCACGCTACGCAGTATTTT. This sequence encodes CSGTGAHATQYF.